The next 11 T cell receptor beta chains were all read from a single sample in a study of tumor and adjacent non-tumor tissue in lung cancer (dated by TCRdb to about 2018). RNA was isolated from bulk, unsorted tissue, and RNA quality was assessed with a NanoDrop ND-1000 and an Agilent 2100. The library relied on multiplex PCR. Data came from an Illumina HiSeq 2500. Following protocols modified from ARM-PCR, the researchers constructed TCRbeta libraries through three rounds of nested PCR with primers (Table S4). The public sequencing data were trimmed at Q25 with fastp and processed into clonotypes with MiXCR by TCRdb, which kept only in-frame beta chains. Rows matching on CDR3 protein sequence are summarized as one entry with the most common DNA and genes. Recorded for this sample are 100,000 to 150,000 distinct CDR3 sequences; approximately 71% of them occurred a single time. Clones ranked in the top ten supply more than 10% of the sample.

Source material: lung tumor tissue. The source of these receptors is a man aged 25-40 years with non-small cell lung cancer.

A word on this clonotype: One end of the junction fails to match germline, which may point to a read error. The rearrangement joins TRBV11-3 to TRBJ2-1; D is unclear. Germline CDR1 reads SGHNT; CDR2 reads YENEEA. The CDR3 sequence is 13 residues long. CDR3: CTSSPTAGNEQFF. Here the CDR3 DNA reads TGTACCAGCAGCCCCACAGCCGGCAATGAGCAGTTCTTC.

This rearrangement joins TRBV4-1 to TRBJ1-4; the match to TRBD1 covers 7 bases. From germline, CDR1 is MGHRA and CDR2 YSYEKL. This CDR3 contains 14 residues. V gave up 4 bases and J gave up 8 bases; unmatched junction bases: 7. The CDR3 sequence: CASSPGTGEEKLFF. Here the CDR3 DNA reads TGCGCCAGCAGCCCAGGCACAGGGGAGGAAAAACTGTTTTTT.

As concerns this clonotype: This likely comes from a read error, as the CDR3 has no conserved phenylalanine or tryptophan at its end. This sequence joins TRBV6-6 and TRBJ1-4; a possible D gene is TRBD1 (5 bases). Germline V lookup: CDR1 MNHNY, CDR2 SVGAGI (reference sequence). The CDR3 loop spans 12 amino acids. In DNA form, the CDR3 reads TGTGTCGGTCACGGGGCCTACGGGAAACTGTTTCTT. Its translation: CVGHGAYGKLFL.

As regards this clonotype: Because the CDR3 is missing its conserved closing phenylalanine or tryptophan, this is likely a read error. The rearrangement uses TRBV14 and TRBJ2-7; a possible D gene is TRBD2 (6 bases). Germline CDR1 and CDR2: SGHDN and FVKESK. The CDR3 covers 13 residues. The CDR3 protein is CPSSQGRRGEQYL. CDR3 bases: TGTCCCAGCAGCCAAGGAAGGAGGGGCGAGCAGTACCTC.

In regard to this clonotype: A read error may be the cause here, since a much bigger clone is one base away. The J gene is TRBJ2-5, the V gene TRBV6-6, with TRBD2 matching over 12 bases. V was clipped by 6 bases and J by 6 bases; unmatched bases: 8. Germline CDR1 and CDR2: MNHNY and SVGAGI (reference sequence). The CDR3 spans 15 residues. The chain's CDR3 is CASSAGLAGRQTQYF. The CDR3 coding sequence is TGTGCCAGCAGCGCGGGACTAGCGGGTAGACAGACCCAGTACTTC.

The sample holds many counts of this clonotype. The CDR3 region has the DNA TGTGCCAGCAGCTTGGCCCGGAATTCACCCCTCCACTTT. Amino acid sequence: CASSLARNSPLHF. The rearrangement joins TRBV5-6 to TRBJ1-6; D unclear. The germline V and J ends were trimmed by 0 bases and 7 bases, with 5 bases remaining between them. CDR3 size: 13 residues. Per germline, CDR1 SGHDT and CDR2 YYEEEE.

The sample holds a few counts of this clonotype. A much bigger clone sits one base away, suggesting this may be a read error. This chain joins TRBV29-1 and TRBJ2-7; TRBD2 matches at 7 bases. The CDR3 has 13 residues. Germline CDR1 reads SQVTM; CDR2 reads ANQGSEA. In nucleotides, the CDR3 is TGCGGCACCATAGGGCGGGAGAAGAACGAGCAGTACTTC. As protein: CGTIGREKNEQYF.

The chain links TRBV5-1 to TRBJ2-7; D perhaps matches TRBD2 (6 bases). V was pared by 3 bases and J by 9 bases, with 7 bases between. CDR3 size: 10 residues. Germline V gene lookup returns CDR1 SGHRS and CDR2 YFSETQ. CDR3 amino acids: CASSSGVQYF. In nucleotides, the CDR3 is TGCGCCAGCAGCTCGGGGGTGCAGTACTTC.

The chain has TRBV5-1 and TRBJ1-1, with D tentatively TRBD1 (6 bases). Trimming removed 4 bases from V and 0 bases from J, with 13 bases in between. This CDR3 region has 15 residues. Looked up from germline, CDR1 is SGHRS and CDR2 is YFSETQ. The CDR3 protein is CASSPNRVVNTEAFF. The CDR3 DNA reads TGCGCCAGCAGCCCGAACAGGGTTGTGAACACTGAAGCTTTCTTT.

About this clonotype: Relative to the germline gene, one junction end is altered; a read error may explain this. The V and J genes are TRBV6-2 or TRBV6-3 and TRBJ1-2; no clear D. CDR1 is MNHEY and CDR2 is SVGEGT in the germline V gene. This CDR3 is built from 12 residues. The CDR3 spells CTSSTSHWGYTF. The CDR3 DNA is TGTACCAGCAGTACCTCCCACTGGGGCTACACCTTC.

About this clonotype: A much larger clone lies one base from this, so it may be a read error. This rearrangement joins TRBV6-5 to TRBJ2-1, with a possible D match to TRBD2 (6 bases). The germline CDR1 and CDR2 sequences are MNHEY and SVGAGI. This CDR3 has 12 residues. CDR3: CGSSLRGVEQFF. The CDR3 DNA sequence: TGTGGCAGCAGTTTGCGGGGTGTCGAGCAGTTCTTC.